Below are 26 T cell receptor beta chains sequenced from a single sample in a study of shared clonotypes between healthy human individuals. The assay was immunoSEQ multiplex PCR, and TCRdb's table has in-frame clones only and misses some. The sample includes about 1,500,000 clones, more than 95% seen only once; the top ten take roughly 1.2%. What was sequenced was naive CD4+ T cells sorted from blood. Subset defined: CD45RA+ positively selected. The receptors originated from a man aged 25 to 40 in good health.

The chain links TRBV9 to TRBJ2-1, with TRBD2 identical over 8 bases. Germline V gene sequence: CDR1 SGDLS, CDR2 YYNGEE. This CDR3 spans 18 amino acids. The J segment lost 0 bases and the V segment lost 0 bases, leaving 8 bases of the junction unmatched. Here the CDR3 reads CASSVESSGSSSYNEQFF. The CDR3 coding sequence is TGTGCCAGCAGCGTAGAGTCTAGCGGGTCAAGCTCCTACAATGAGCAGTTCTTC.

The V call is TRBV28, the J call TRBJ1-1; weak D call: TRBD1 (5 bases). Trimming took 2 bases from V and 1 from J, leaving 11 bases between them. The length of the CDR3 is 15 residues. In germline, CDR1 is MDHEN, CDR2 SYDVKM. CDR3 sequence reads: CASSLGDGWNTEAFF. The DNA for the CDR3 is TGTGCCAGCAGTTTAGGGGACGGTTGGAACACTGAAGCTTTCTTT.

V is TRBV15 and J is TRBJ1-4; D call uncertain. Germline loops: CDR1 LNHNV, CDR2 YYDKDF (reference sequence). The CDR3 contains 22 residues. The V gene lost 3 bases and the J gene lost 0 bases, with 29 bases spanning the gap. The CDR3 protein is CATSSLRRKPEGSKATNEKLFF. The CDR3 nucleotides read TGTGCCACCAGCAGTCTTAGAAGAAAACCTGAAGGGAGTAAGGCAACTAATGAAAAACTGTTTTTT. The variable domain in full, with the rest retrieved from reference TRBV15 and TRBJ1-4, is DAMVIQNPRYQVTQFGKPVTLSCSQTLNHNVMYWYQQKSSQAPKLLFHYYDKDFNNEADTPDNFQSRRPNTSFCFLDIRSPGLGDTAMYLCATSSLRRKPEGSKATNEKLFFGSGTQLSVL.

This chain links TRBV5-4 with TRBJ1-2; D ambiguous. This CDR3 has 15 amino acids. The germline V and J ends were trimmed by 3 bases and 7 bases, with 19 bases remaining between them. CDR1 SGHNT and CDR2 YYREEE come from the germline V gene (reference sequence). In DNA, the CDR3 is TGTGCCAGCAGCTCCGGCCACGAGGTTCTGATTGGCTACACCTTC. The encoded protein is CASSSGHEVLIGYTF.

The chain uses TRBV15 and TRBJ2-6; D is unclear. Germline V lookup: CDR1 LNHNV, CDR2 YYDKDF (reference sequence). The CDR3 has 14 residues. V lost 3 bases to trimming and J lost 0 bases, with 3 bases between them. The CDR3 bases are TGTGCCACCAGCAGGCCCTCTGGGGCCAACGTCCTGACTTTC. Protein: CATSRPSGANVLTF. The entire variable domain, with the rest obtained from reference TRBV15 and TRBJ2-6, is as follows: DAMVIQNPRYQVTQFGKPVTLSCSQTLNHNVMYWYQQKSSQAPKLLFHYYDKDFNNEADTPDNFQSRRPNTSFCFLDIRSPGLGDTAMYLCATSRPSGANVLTFGAGSRLTVL.

The chain couples TRBV5-5 to TRBJ1-2, with D perhaps TRBD1 (5 bases). CDR3 length: 13 residues. V shed 4 bases and J shed 6 bases, with 13 bases lying between them. CDR1 SGHKS and CDR2 YYEKEE come from the germline V gene (reference sequence). The CDR3: CASSLDTTNGYTF. DNA of the CDR3: TGTGCCAGCAGCCTGGACACCACGAATGGCTACACCTTC. Full variable domain (outside the CDR3, taken from reference TRBV5-5 and TRBJ1-2): DAGVTQSPTHLIKTRGQQVTLRCSPISGHKSVSWYQQVLGQGPQFIFQYYEKEERGRGNFPDRFSARQFPNYSSELNVNALLLGDSALYLCASSLDTTNGYTFGSGTRLTVV.

This chain joins TRBV5-5 and TRBJ2-1; 7 bases are a match to TRBD2. The junction had 8 bases not matched to a gene; V was cut back by 1 base and J by 7 bases. CDR3 size: 15 residues. Germline CDR1 and CDR2: SGHKS and YYEKEE (reference sequence). CDR3: CASSLSSGTGNEQFF. The CDR3 nucleotides are TGTGCCAGCAGCTTGTCCAGCGGGACCGGTAATGAGCAGTTCTTC.

The chain joins TRBV29-1 to TRBJ2-3; D perhaps matches TRBD1 (6 bases). V was clipped by 2 bases and J by 4 bases, with 10 bases between them. CDR1 is SQVTM and CDR2 is ANQGSEA in the germline V gene. The CDR3 length is 13 residues. The chain's CDR3 is CSVERGSADTQYF. As DNA, the CDR3 is TGCAGCGTTGAAAGGGGGTCGGCAGATACGCAGTATTTT.

The gene calls are TRBV5-1 and TRBJ2-3, with 12 bases fitting TRBD2. The V gene's germline CDR1 is SGHRS and CDR2 YFSETQ. Germline trimming cut 3 bases from V and 6 bases from J; bases unmatched to any gene: 8. The CDR3 loop spans 16 amino acids. The CDR3 spells CASSSTSGSRYDTQYF. The CDR3 DNA sequence: TGCGCCAGCAGCTCGACTAGCGGGAGTCGATACGATACGCAGTATTTT.

The genes are TRBV27 and TRBJ2-7; 8 bases are a match to TRBD2. J gave up 4 bases and V 2 bases, and 13 bases lay outside the gene matches. Germline loops: CDR1 MNHEY, CDR2 SMNVEV (reference sequence). This CDR3 comprises 17 residues. CDR3 protein: CASSLGTGRGTRYEQYF. The CDR3 DNA reads as TGTGCCAGCAGTTTAGGGACCGGGAGGGGAACTCGGTACGAGCAGTACTTC.

The chain employs TRBV28 and TRBJ1-5; D ambiguous. The V end lost 3 bases, the J end lost 0 bases, and 9 bases lay between the germline ends. CDR3 length equals 15 residues. CDR1 is MDHEN, CDR2 SYDVKM, per germline. CDR3 protein: CASSLELYSNQPQHF. The CDR3 bases are TGTGCCAGCAGTTTGGAATTATATAGCAATCAGCCCCAGCATTTT.

The chain carries TRBV7-9 and TRBJ2-3; D remains ambiguous. The CDR3 contains 16 residues. Germline CDR1 reads SEHNR; CDR2 reads FQNEAQ (reference sequence). The V and J ends lost 3 bases and 2 bases respectively, with 15 bases between them. CDR3 bases: TGTGCCAGCAGCTTCGGCGGCTCCATTCCCACAGATACGCAGTATTTT. Its protein is CASSFGGSIPTDTQYF.

The chain joins TRBV5-4 to TRBJ1-3; 8 bases are shared with TRBD1. The CDR3 covers 14 residues. CDR1 and CDR2 from the germline V gene are SGHNT and YYREEE (reference sequence). Germline trimming cut 4 bases from V and 2 bases from J; bases unmatched to any gene: 2. Here the CDR3 DNA reads TGTGCCAGCAGCCCGACAGGGGCTGGAAACACCATATATTTT. Translating it yields CASSPTGAGNTIYF.

Here the CDR3 reads CASSTGKSYGYTF. In DNA form, the CDR3 reads TGTGCCAGCTCTACAGGGAAAAGCTATGGCTACACCTTC. The V gene is TRBV27, the J gene TRBJ1-2; TRBD1 is a possible D gene (6 bases). CDR1 is MNHEY and CDR2 is SMNVEV in the germline V gene (reference sequence). V lost 8 bases and J lost 4, with 14 bases in between. CDR3 length: 13 residues.

This chain connects TRBV7-3 to TRBJ1-1; D not certain. V dropped 2 bases and J dropped 1 base, with 8 bases sitting between them. Per germline, CDR1 SGHTA and CDR2 FQGTGA. This CDR3 contains 14 residues. CDR3 DNA: TGTGCCAGCAGCTTATCCGGCAGGAACACTGAAGCTTTCTTT. Translation gives CASSLSGRNTEAFF.

The chain employs TRBV7-8 and TRBJ1-4, with 8 bases lining up with TRBD1. Germline CDR1 and CDR2: SGHVS and FQNEAQ. The CDR3 length is 16 residues. J was trimmed by 8 bases and V by 4 bases; bases with no gene match: 12. CDR3 sequence (DNA): TGTGCCAGCAGCTCCTGGGACCAACAGGGGGGCGAAAAACTGTTTTTT. This sequence encodes CASSSWDQQGGEKLFF.

The chain employs TRBV2 and TRBJ1-2; weak D call: TRBD1 (6 bases). From germline, CDR1 is SNHLY and CDR2 FYNNEI. V lost 5 bases and J lost 4, with 17 bases in between. The CDR3 runs 15 residues. CDR3 bases: TGTGCCAGCAGTCCCCTTGGGGGGGGCGCCTATGGCTACACCTTC. Protein sequence: CASSPLGGGAYGYTF.

The rearrangement links TRBV7-9 to TRBJ2-5; perhaps TRBD2 as D (7 bases). Germline values: CDR1 SEHNR, CDR2 FQNEAQ (reference sequence). The CDR3 totals 15 residues. V lost 5 bases to trimming and J lost 5 bases, with 18 bases between them. In DNA form, the CDR3 reads TGTGCCAGCAGCCTAAGGAGGGGGGGTTATGAGACCCAGTACTTC. It encodes CASSLRRGGYETQYF.

The chain has TRBV27 and TRBJ2-1; TRBD2 aligns across 8 bases. With V trimmed by 6 bases and J by 6 bases, 25 bases remained unmatched. This CDR3 has 20 residues. Germline V gene data show CDR1 as MNHEY and CDR2 as SMNVEV (reference sequence). CDR3 nucleotides: TGTGCCAGCAGCCGCCTTCAGGGACGAATAGCGGGGACTGCAACCAATGAGCAGTTCTTC. Protein sequence: CASSRLQGRIAGTATNEQFF.

The V call is TRBV5-6, the J call TRBJ2-7, with 12 nucleotides matching TRBD2. Germline V CDR1 and CDR2: SGHDT, YYEEEE. The CDR3 contains 16 residues. The junction had 8 bases not matched to a gene; V was cut back by 4 bases and J by 3 bases. As DNA, the CDR3 is TGTGCCAGCAGCATTCGACTAGCGGGAGAGGACTACGAGCAGTACTTC. Translation: CASSIRLAGEDYEQYF.

Concerning this clone: Other DNA variants within this sample encode the same CDR3. The V and J genes are TRBV27 and TRBJ2-2, with 16 nucleotides matching TRBD2. The CDR3 is made up of 21 amino acids. V dropped 0 bases and J dropped 3; count of bases not matched to a gene: 10. Germline-derived CDR1 and CDR2 are MNHEY and SMNVEV (reference sequence). The CDR3 DNA is TGTGCCAGCAGTTTATCGTACCCGGGACTAGCGGGAGGGTGGGACACCGGGGAGCTGTTTTTT. Amino acids: CASSLSYPGLAGGWDTGELFF.

The chain carries TRBV11-3 and TRBJ1-5, with D possibly TRBD1 on 6 matching bases. The V gene's germline CDR1 is SGHNT and CDR2 YENEEA. V lost 8 bases to trimming and J lost 0 bases, with 14 bases between them. This CDR3 region has 15 residues. Written as DNA, the CDR3 is TGTGCCAGCGGAACTACAGGGTATAGCAATCAGCCCCAGCATTTT. This sequence encodes CASGTTGYSNQPQHF.

V and J are TRBV2 and TRBJ1-2; D unclear. Germline-derived CDR1 and CDR2 are SNHLY and FYNNEI. Trimming took 0 bases from V and 1 from J, leaving 9 bases between them. This CDR3 is 15 amino acids long. CDR3 nucleotides: TGTGCCAGCAGTGAAGCAAGCCGGGGTAACTATGGCTACACCTTC. This codes for CASSEASRGNYGYTF.

J is TRBJ2-5 and V is TRBV5-1; D is uncertain. The germline gives CDR1 SGHRS, CDR2 YFSETQ. The germline V and J ends were trimmed by 5 bases and 0 bases, with 14 bases remaining between them. The CDR3 length is 15 residues. DNA for the CDR3: TGCGCCAGCAGACCCGGGTCTCAGTACCAAGAGACCCAGTACTTC. Its translation is CASRPGSQYQETQYF.

This chain connects TRBV5-6 to TRBJ2-3; TRBD1 matches at 10 bases. After removal of 4 bases from V and 5 bases from J, the junction contained 7 bases not matched to a gene. The CDR3 is 15 amino acids. CDR1 and CDR2 from the germline V gene are SGHDT and YYEEEE. The CDR3 DNA is TGTGCCAGCAGCCCCGGGACAGGGGTAAGAGATACGCAGTATTTT. This codes for CASSPGTGVRDTQYF. The complete variable domain, with remaining parts taken from reference TRBV5-6 and TRBJ2-3, reads DAGVTQSPTHLIKTRGQQVTLRCSPKSGHDTVSWYQQALGQGPQFIFQYYEEEERQRGNFPDRFSGHQFPNYSSELNVNALLLGDSALYLCASSPGTGVRDTQYFGPGTRLTVL.

V usage is TRBV11-2 and J usage is TRBJ2-1, with D possibly matching TRBD2 (5 bases). The CDR3 has 16 amino acids. Trimming removed 6 bases at V and 7 bases at J, with 22 bases between. Germline V lookup: CDR1 SGHAT, CDR2 FQNNGV. CDR3 sequence reads: CASRPLRGRAGNEQFF. The CDR3, as DNA: TGTGCCAGCAGGCCCCTCCGAGGGAGAGCCGGAAATGAGCAGTTCTTC.